A single sample is the source of the 7 T cell receptor beta chains below, sequenced in a study of regulatory T cells in long-lasting Graves disease. Time point denoted: newly diagnosed GD, antithyroid drugs for less than 3 months. The TCR library was made from RNA that had been extracted from PBMCs in TRIzol. CDR3 regions were amplified by Arm-PCR using iRepertoire HTBI primers to build TCR beta libraries. TCRdb called the multiplex PCR reads again in MiXCR, with one record for every CDR3 protein. The table includes more than 300,000 distinct CDR3 sequences, about a sixth detected once. The sample here was peripheral blood mononuclear cells (PBMCs), taken at new diagnosis, from a patient treated with antithyroid drugs. The receptors originated from a female donor with Graves disease.

Ten or more counts support this clonotype. The rearrangement links TRBV7-9 to TRBJ1-6; D remains unclear. Trimming removed 7 bases at V and 10 bases at J, with 11 bases between. This CDR3 has 12 amino acids. CDR1 SEHNR and CDR2 FQNEAQ come from the germline V gene (reference sequence). CDR3: CASTSSGSPLHF. The CDR3 region has the DNA TGTGCCAGCACCTCTTCTGGGTCACCCCTCCACTTT.

There are a few counts of this clonotype. J is TRBJ2-3 and V is TRBV19; the match to TRBD2 covers 10 bases. CDR1 is LNHDA, CDR2 SQIVND, per germline (reference sequence). The CDR3 extends over 16 amino acids. Losses at the gene ends were 2 bases for V and 1 base for J; bases not matched to a gene: 3. CDR3 nucleotides: TGTGCCAGTAGTATAAGCACTAGCGGGGGCACAGATACGCAGTATTTT. Its protein product is CASSISTSGGTDTQYF.

The gene calls are TRBV4-1 and TRBJ1-4, with 7 bases identical to TRBD1. CDR1 is MGHRA, CDR2 YSYEKL, per germline. The J segment lost 2 bases and the V segment lost 2 bases, leaving 5 bases of the junction unmatched. This CDR3 region has 16 residues. DNA for the CDR3: TGCGCCAGCAGCCAACATTCGACAGGGACTAATGAAAAACTGTTTTTT. This sequence encodes CASSQHSTGTNEKLFF.

This clonotype has more than one count but fewer than ten. The chain uses TRBV7-9 and TRBJ2-3, with 7 bases fitting TRBD2. After removal of 5 bases from V and 7 bases from J, the junction contained 12 bases not matched to a gene. The germline gives CDR1 SEHNR, CDR2 FQNEAQ (reference sequence). This CDR3 spans 15 amino acids. CDR3 sequence: CASSPTSVQGYTQYF. The CDR3 DNA follows: TGTGCCAGCAGCCCCACTAGCGTCCAAGGGTATACGCAGTATTTT.

The chain employs TRBV15 and TRBJ1-4, with D perhaps matching TRBD1 (6 bases). CDR1 and CDR2 (germline): LNHNV, YYDKDF (reference sequence). Trimming left V 2 bases short and J 8 bases short, with 15 bases between. CDR3 size: 15 residues. The CDR3 DNA reads TGTGCCACCAGCAGAATAACAGGGATACGGGAAAAACTGTTTTTT. This encodes CATSRITGIREKLFF.

Worth noting for this clonotype: A far larger clone is only one base removed, so a read error is likely. This sequence joins TRBV20-1 and TRBJ2-1; D could derive from TRBD1 or TRBD2 (6 bases each). Trimming pared 3 bases from V and 10 bases from J, leaving 13 bases between. The CDR3 totals 12 residues. Germline lookup yields CDR1 DFQATT and CDR2 SNEGSKA (reference sequence). CDR3 bases: TGCAGTGCTAGTTGGGGGGCACCCGAGCAGTTCTTC. This codes for CSASWGAPEQFF.

The chain carries TRBV19 and TRBJ2-6; D not certain. The V end lost 6 bases, the J end lost 0 bases, and 12 bases lay between the germline ends. Germline V CDR1 and CDR2: LNHDA, SQIVND (reference sequence). This CDR3 is built from 16 residues. CDR3 coding DNA: TGTGCCAGTAGCCGCTACCTGGGCTCTGGGGCCAACGTCCTGACTTTC. Encoded protein: CASSRYLGSGANVLTF.